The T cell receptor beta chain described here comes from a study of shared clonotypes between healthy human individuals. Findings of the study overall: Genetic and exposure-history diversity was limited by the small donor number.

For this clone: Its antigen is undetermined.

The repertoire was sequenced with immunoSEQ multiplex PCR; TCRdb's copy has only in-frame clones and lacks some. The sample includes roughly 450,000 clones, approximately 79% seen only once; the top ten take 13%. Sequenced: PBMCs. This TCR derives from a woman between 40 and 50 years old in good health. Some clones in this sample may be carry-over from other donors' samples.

The CDR3 DNA reads as TGTGCCAGCAGCCTTTTTGGGGGCGAAGCTTTCTTT. This sequence encodes CASSLFGGEAFF. V is TRBV7-2 and J is TRBJ1-1; D possibly corresponds to TRBD1 (6 bases). V lost 5 bases, J lost 8 bases, and 12 bases lay in between. This CDR3 region has 12 residues. Germline lookup yields CDR1 SGHTA and CDR2 FQGNSA.